The present T cell receptor (beta chain) was sequenced within a study of PD-1 and CTLA-4 blockade in melanoma. Profiling relied on immunoSEQ multiplex PCR, and the TCRdb table lists in-frame clones only, not all of them. The data hold almost 30,000 clones, with about 89% observed a single time. Germline CDR1 reads ENHRY; CDR2 reads SYGVKD. The V gene end was trimmed by 6 bases and the J gene end by 8 bases; junction bases not matched to a gene: 10. CDR3 length: 15 amino acids. This rearrangement joins TRBV10-3 to TRBJ2-1; 10 bases fit TRBD1. The input for sequencing was CD8+ T cells from peripheral blood, taken before anti-PD-1 treatment. The source of this sequence is a human donor with melanoma. DNA of the CDR3: TGTGCCATCAGCGACGGGACAGGGGTCAGAGATGAGCAGTTCTTC. Amino acids: CAISDGTGVRDEQFF.